A selection of T cell receptor beta chains follows, all from one sample in a study of CD8 T cells in Susac syndrome. From the immunoSEQ multiplex PCR reads, TCRdb called clonotypes with MiXCR, one entry per CDR3 protein. The data hold 120,000 or so distinct CDR3 sequences, with roughly 94% observed a single time. Sequenced input: CD4+ T cells from PBMCs. Receptor source: a human donor with multiple sclerosis. The CDR3 runs from the conserved cysteine through the conserved F or W. A D gene is named only where the DNA matches it firmly. Some rows mark clone size as missing; the rest say once, few, many or name a class of expanded clone.

CDR3 length: 13
clone size: NA
J gene: TRBJ2-2
V gene: TRBV6-5
D gene: NA
CDR3 DNA: TGTGCCAGCAGGGCTGGACAGCCCGGGGAGCTGTTTTTT
CDR3 protein: CASRAGQPGELFF

CDR3 length: 13
clone size: NA
J gene: TRBJ1-6
V gene: TRBV20-1
D gene: NA
CDR3 DNA: TGCAGTGCCCGGGGTGGAGGGAATTCACCCCTCCACTTT
CDR3 protein: CSARGGGNSPLHF

CDR3 length: 14
clone size: NA
J gene: TRBJ2-2
V gene: TRBV27
D gene: TRBD1
CDR3 DNA: TGTGCCAGCAGTCGACAGGGCGGTCCCGGGGAGCTGTTTTTT
CDR3 protein: CASSRQGGPGELFF

CDR3 length: 15
clone size: NA
J gene: TRBJ2-3
V gene: TRBV5-1
D gene: TRBD2
CDR3 DNA: TGCGCCAGCACACTAGCGGGGGGGCCGGCAGATACGCAGTATTTT
CDR3 protein: CASTLAGGPADTQYF

CDR3 length: 17
clone size: NA
J gene: TRBJ1-5
V gene: TRBV6-1
D gene: NA
CDR3 DNA: TGTGCCAGCAGACCCGCCGGGGTCGGTTCGGTGACTCAGCCCCAGCATTTT
CDR3 protein: CASRPAGVGSVTQPQHF

CDR3 length: 14
clone size: NA
J gene: TRBJ2-1
V gene: TRBV12-3/TRBV12-4
D gene: NA
CDR3 DNA: TGTGCCAGCAGTCCGGGTAGCTCCTACAATGAGCAGTTCTTC
CDR3 protein: CASSPGSSYNEQFF

CDR3 length: 14
clone size: NA
J gene: TRBJ2-7
V gene: TRBV6-6
D gene: TRBD2
CDR3 DNA: TGTGCCAGCACTCCGGGGAGGGGCACCTACGAGCAGTACTTC
CDR3 protein: CASTPGRGTYEQYF

CDR3 length: 16
clone size: NA
J gene: TRBJ1-6
V gene: TRBV20-1
D gene: NA
CDR3 DNA: TGCAGTGCTAGACAAGAAACGATCCCCGGACCCTCACCCCTCCACTTT
CDR3 protein: CSARQETIPGPSPLHF

CDR3 length: 12
clone size: NA
J gene: TRBJ1-1
V gene: TRBV6-2/TRBV6-3
D gene: NA
CDR3 DNA: TGTGCCAGCAGTTACTCGATAGGGGGAGCTTTCTTT
CDR3 protein: CASSYSIGGAFF

CDR3 length: 16
clone size: NA
J gene: TRBJ2-3
V gene: TRBV5-1
D gene: NA
CDR3 DNA: TGCGCCAGCAGCTTGGCCGGGGCCATCCGCACAGATACGCAGTATTTT
CDR3 protein: CASSLAGAIRTDTQYF

CDR3 length: 14
clone size: NA
J gene: TRBJ1-2
V gene: TRBV3-1
D gene: NA
CDR3 DNA: TGTGCCAGCAGCCAAGATCCAGGTCCGCAAGGCTACACCTTC
CDR3 protein: CASSQDPGPQGYTF

CDR3 length: 13
clone size: NA
J gene: TRBJ1-5
V gene: TRBV29-1
D gene: NA
CDR3 DNA: TGCAGCGTGGGGCGACAGGGCAATCAGCCCCAGCATTTT
CDR3 protein: CSVGRQGNQPQHF

CDR3 length: 13
clone size: NA
J gene: TRBJ2-5
V gene: TRBV5-1
D gene: NA
CDR3 DNA: TGCGCCAGCAGCTTGCAGAGGGAAGAGACCCAGTACTTC
CDR3 protein: CASSLQREETQYF

CDR3 length: 13
clone size: NA
J gene: TRBJ2-2
V gene: TRBV5-1
D gene: NA
CDR3 DNA: TGCGCCAGCAGCGCCGCAGGGCCAGGGGAGCTGTTTTTT
CDR3 protein: CASSAAGPGELFF

CDR3 length: 15
clone size: NA
J gene: TRBJ1-2
V gene: TRBV12-3/TRBV12-4
D gene: NA
CDR3 DNA: TGTGCCAGCACCTTAACAGTCCCGAGCTTCTATGGCTACACCTTC
CDR3 protein: CASTLTVPSFYGYTF

CDR3 length: 16
clone size: once
J gene: TRBJ2-2
V gene: TRBV19
D gene: NA
CDR3 DNA: TGTGCCAGTATCCCTTCTTTTAGCGGGAACACCGGGGAGCTGTTTTTT
CDR3 protein: CASIPSFSGNTGELFF

CDR3 length: 15
clone size: NA
J gene: TRBJ2-3
V gene: TRBV6-5
D gene: NA
CDR3 DNA: TGTGCCAGCAGTCCAAACTGGGCGATCGCAGATACGCAGTATTTT
CDR3 protein: CASSPNWAIADTQYF

CDR3 length: 16
clone size: NA
J gene: TRBJ1-3
V gene: TRBV7-2
D gene: NA
CDR3 DNA: TGTGCCAGCAGCTTAGCGGCCGGCTCCTCTGGAAACACCATATATTTT
CDR3 protein: CASSLAAGSSGNTIYF

CDR3 length: 16
clone size: NA
J gene: TRBJ1-4
V gene: TRBV9
D gene: NA
CDR3 DNA: TGTGCCAGCAGCGTAGGTACAGGGACTCCCAATGAAAAACTGTTTTTT
CDR3 protein: CASSVGTGTPNEKLFF

CDR3 length: 14
clone size: NA
J gene: TRBJ2-4
V gene: TRBV13
D gene: TRBD2
CDR3 DNA: TGTGCCAGCAGCCGCGGGAGACCCAAAAACATTCAGTACTTC
CDR3 protein: CASSRGRPKNIQYF

CDR3 length: 15
clone size: NA
J gene: TRBJ1-2
V gene: TRBV5-4
D gene: NA
CDR3 DNA: TGTGCCAGCAGCTTTGTACCGGGACAAGGCTATGGCTACACCTTC
CDR3 protein: CASSFVPGQGYGYTF

CDR3 length: 14
clone size: few
J gene: TRBJ1-2
V gene: TRBV6-1
D gene: NA
CDR3 DNA: TGTGCCAGCAGTCCTCTCGACCGAAATTATGGCTACACCTTC
CDR3 protein: CASSPLDRNYGYTF

CDR3 length: 13
clone size: few
J gene: TRBJ2-1
V gene: TRBV12-3/TRBV12-4
D gene: TRBD1
CDR3 DNA: TGTGCCAGCAGTTTGAGACAGGGAAATGAGCAGTTCTTC
CDR3 protein: CASSLRQGNEQFF

CDR3 length: 15
clone size: NA
J gene: TRBJ2-5
V gene: TRBV7-2
D gene: NA
CDR3 DNA: TGTGCCAGTACACCCGCTGGGGGGTGGCGGGAGACCCAGTACTTC
CDR3 protein: CASTPAGGWRETQYF

CDR3 length: 13
clone size: NA
J gene: TRBJ2-1
V gene: TRBV30
D gene: NA
CDR3 DNA: TGTGCCTGGAGTGTTATACGGGGTCATGAGCAGTTCTTC
CDR3 protein: CAWSVIRGHEQFF

CDR3 length: 16
clone size: NA
J gene: TRBJ2-5
V gene: TRBV3-1
D gene: TRBD2
CDR3 DNA: TGTGCCAGCGGGGGGACTAGCGGGAGGGCCGGGGAGACCCAGTACTTC
CDR3 protein: CASGGTSGRAGETQYF

CDR3 length: 15
clone size: NA
J gene: TRBJ2-2
V gene: TRBV12-3/TRBV12-4
D gene: TRBD1
CDR3 DNA: TGTGCCAGCAGTCCCGGGACAGGGGTGAGCGGGGAGCTGTTTTTT
CDR3 protein: CASSPGTGVSGELFF

CDR3 length: 16
clone size: NA
J gene: TRBJ2-5
V gene: TRBV13
D gene: NA
CDR3 DNA: TGTGCCAGCAGGGGAAGGGGCGTTGGGGTCCAAGAGACCCAGTACTTC
CDR3 protein: CASRGRGVGVQETQYF

CDR3 length: 14
clone size: NA
J gene: TRBJ2-7
V gene: TRBV6-2/TRBV6-3
D gene: NA
CDR3 DNA: TGTGCCAGCAGTCCCGTCGGGGCCAACCTCGAGCAGTACTTC
CDR3 protein: CASSPVGANLEQYF

CDR3 length: 15
clone size: NA
J gene: TRBJ1-1
V gene: TRBV27
D gene: NA
CDR3 DNA: TGTGCCAGCAGTTCTGGACAGCTACTGAGCACTGAAGCTTTCTTT
CDR3 protein: CASSSGQLLSTEAFF

CDR3 length: 14
clone size: NA
J gene: TRBJ2-5
V gene: TRBV30
D gene: NA
CDR3 DNA: TGTGCCTGGAGTGTACAAAGGCCAGGGGAGACCCAGTACTTC
CDR3 protein: CAWSVQRPGETQYF

CDR3 length: 12
clone size: NA
J gene: TRBJ1-5
V gene: TRBV29-1
D gene: NA
CDR3 DNA: TGCAGCGCCGGGGGGGTCAATCAGCCCCAGCATTTT
CDR3 protein: CSAGGVNQPQHF

CDR3 length: 16
clone size: NA
J gene: TRBJ1-2
V gene: TRBV7-9
D gene: TRBD1
CDR3 DNA: TGTGCCAGCAGCCCGTGGACAGGGTTTTTCAACTATGGCTACACCTTC
CDR3 protein: CASSPWTGFFNYGYTF

CDR3 length: 15
clone size: once
J gene: TRBJ1-2
V gene: TRBV18
D gene: NA
CDR3 DNA: TGTGCCAGCTCACCACAGGACAGCTCTAACTATGGCTACACCTTC
CDR3 protein: CASSPQDSSNYGYTF

CDR3 length: 14
clone size: NA
J gene: TRBJ1-5
V gene: TRBV28
D gene: NA
CDR3 DNA: TGTGCCAGCAGTTTAGGGCAGGCCTGGCAGCCCCAGCATTTT
CDR3 protein: CASSLGQAWQPQHF

CDR3 length: 16
clone size: NA
J gene: TRBJ1-4
V gene: TRBV5-1
D gene: NA
CDR3 DNA: TGCGCCAGCAGCTTGGCCGGGGGGGGAACTAATGAAAAACTGTTTTTT
CDR3 protein: CASSLAGGGTNEKLFF

CDR3 length: 15
clone size: NA
J gene: TRBJ2-1
V gene: TRBV7-2
D gene: NA
CDR3 DNA: TGTGCCAGCAGCTTAGCCTCTTTAAGATCCCGAGGGCAGTTCTTC
CDR3 protein: CASSLASLRSRGQFF

CDR3 length: 14
clone size: NA
J gene: TRBJ1-4
V gene: TRBV5-4
D gene: NA
CDR3 DNA: TGTGCCAGCAGATCGGACGGTTGGGATGAAAAACTGTTTTTT
CDR3 protein: CASRSDGWDEKLFF

CDR3 length: 12
clone size: NA
J gene: TRBJ1-1
V gene: TRBV7-2
D gene: NA
CDR3 DNA: TGTGCCAGCAGCTTAGAAAGGACTGAAGCTTTCTTT
CDR3 protein: CASSLERTEAFF

CDR3 length: 13
clone size: NA
J gene: TRBJ2-5
V gene: TRBV7-2
D gene: NA
CDR3 DNA: TGTGCCAGCAGCTACGGGACTCCGCGGACCCAGTACTTC
CDR3 protein: CASSYGTPRTQYF

CDR3 length: 15
clone size: NA
J gene: TRBJ2-5
V gene: TRBV5-6
D gene: NA
CDR3 DNA: TGTGCCAGCAGCTCTGAGTTGAGGGCTGGAGAGACCCAGTACTTC
CDR3 protein: CASSSELRAGETQYF

CDR3 length: 14
clone size: NA
J gene: TRBJ1-5
V gene: TRBV3-1
D gene: NA
CDR3 DNA: TGTGCCAGCAGCCAGGGTAATCTGGCTCAGCCCCAGCATTTT
CDR3 protein: CASSQGNLAQPQHF

CDR3 length: 21
clone size: NA
J gene: TRBJ2-4
V gene: TRBV2
D gene: TRBD1
CDR3 DNA: TGTGCCAGCAGCCCCGCCCAGGGACAGGGGGCGAGTTCGGCCCCCCAAAACATTCAGTACTTC
CDR3 protein: CASSPAQGQGASSAPQNIQYF

CDR3 length: 12
clone size: NA
J gene: TRBJ1-2
V gene: TRBV2
D gene: NA
CDR3 DNA: TGTGCCGGGAGGGGCCCTAACTATGGCTACACCTTC
CDR3 protein: CAGRGPNYGYTF

CDR3 length: 17
clone size: NA
J gene: TRBJ1-4
V gene: TRBV3-1
D gene: NA
CDR3 DNA: TGTGCCAGCAGCCAAGAGGGAGGCCGGGACGGTAATGAAAAACTGTTTTTT
CDR3 protein: CASSQEGGRDGNEKLFF

CDR3 length: 15
clone size: NA
J gene: TRBJ2-7
V gene: TRBV5-1
D gene: NA
CDR3 DNA: TGCGCCAGCAGCTTGGACCCGGGCGTCTCCTACGAGCAGTACTTC
CDR3 protein: CASSLDPGVSYEQYF

CDR3 length: 14
clone size: NA
J gene: TRBJ1-1
V gene: TRBV4-3
D gene: NA
CDR3 DNA: TGCGCCAGCAGCTCATCCTTCGGGAACACTGAAGCTTTCTTT
CDR3 protein: CASSSSFGNTEAFF

CDR3 length: 14
clone size: NA
J gene: TRBJ2-7
V gene: TRBV5-1
D gene: NA
CDR3 DNA: TGCGCCAGCAGCTTGTCAGCAGGGGCCTACGAGCAGTACTTC
CDR3 protein: CASSLSAGAYEQYF

CDR3 length: 17
clone size: NA
J gene: TRBJ2-7
V gene: TRBV3-1
D gene: TRBD2
CDR3 DNA: TGTGCCAGCAGCCAAGATCGCCGGACTAGCGGGCAATACGAGCAGTACTTC
CDR3 protein: CASSQDRRTSGQYEQYF